This TCR beta chain was recorded in a study of T cell responses to AZD1222 COVID-19 vaccine. Study as a whole: Both about-4-week and about-12-week second-dose recipients were combined. Study findings and constraints: No day 14 peak samples; only post-peak repertoires were characterized. Following two doses of AZD1222, Spike-specific TCR breadth and depth rose.

Repertoires were generated with immunoSEQ multiplex PCR, while TCRdb's copy carries only in-frame clones and drops some. Among about 120,000 clones listed, 70% to 90% were seen once. Germline V lookup: CDR1 GTSNPN, CDR2 SVGIG (reference sequence). CDR3 length: 18 residues. Trimming cost V 0 bases and J 6 bases; bases outside gene matches: 17. Regarding this clone: Its antigen is unknown.

The source material was peripheral blood, sampled on day 0 of AZD1222 vaccination. This receptor was identified in an adult in good health. J is TRBJ1-2 and V is TRBV30; 9 bases map to TRBD1. The CDR3, as DNA: TGTGCCTGGAGTGTACTAAGTTTGGTACAGGGGGCACTGGATGGCTACACCTTC. This translates into CAWSVLSLVQGALDGYTF.